The 23 T cell receptor beta chains reported below all come from one sample, sequenced in a study of blood T cell repertoires in COVID-19. Assay used: immunoSEQ multiplex PCR; TCRdb lists only in-frame clones, some missing. The sample shows 200,000 or so clones, about four fifths of them seen only once. Sequenced material: peripheral blood. The receptors come from a woman older than 75 with COVID-19, enrolled during active disease.

The rearrangement uses TRBV11-2 and TRBJ2-1; 8 nucleotides align to TRBD1. Looked up from germline, CDR1 is SGHAT and CDR2 is FQNNGV. This CDR3 is built from 13 residues. J lost 5 bases, V lost 5 bases, and 2 bases had no gene match. In nucleotides, the CDR3 is TGTGCCAGCAGCCAGGGGGCCCACAATGAGCAGTTCTTC. It is translated as CASSQGAHNEQFF.

The CDR3 is CASQEGSYNEQFF. The CDR3 DNA reads as TGCGCCAGCCAGGAAGGCTCCTACAATGAGCAGTTCTTC. The genes are TRBV5-1 and TRBJ2-1; unclear D gene. V was cut by 7 bases and J by 0 bases, with 8 bases left in between. CDR3 length equals 13 residues. The V gene's germline CDR1 is SGHRS and CDR2 YFSETQ.

J is TRBJ2-1 and V is TRBV7-3; TRBD1 agrees at 8 bases. The germline V gene has CDR1 SGHTA and CDR2 FQGTGA. The CDR3 length is 15 residues. V trimming: 5 bases; J trimming: 3 bases; junction bases outside the gene matches: 6. Here the CDR3 DNA reads TGTGCCAGCAGCCGTTCAGGGGGCGGCTACAATGAGCAGTTCTTC. This sequence encodes CASSRSGGGYNEQFF.

The V gene is TRBV6-5, the J gene TRBJ2-5; D is ambiguous. The V gene lost 2 bases and the J gene lost 3 bases, with 13 bases spanning the gap. This CDR3 spans 15 amino acids. Germline CDR1 and CDR2: MNHEY and SVGAGI. The CDR3 DNA follows: TGTGCCAGCAGTTACCGCTTATATCAGGAAGAGACCCAGTACTTC. Protein product: CASSYRLYQEETQYF.

The rearrangement uses TRBV5-1 and TRBJ2-5, with D tentatively TRBD2 (6 bases). V was clipped by 3 bases and J by 1 base, with 16 bases between them. This CDR3 has 16 amino acids. Per the germline V gene, CDR1 is SGHRS and CDR2 is YFSETQ. The CDR3 DNA is TGCGCCAGCAGCTCGCGGCGGGACGGTACCCAAGAGACCCAGTACTTC. This sequence encodes CASSSRRDGTQETQYF. Combining the CDR3 with reference TRBV5-1 and TRBJ2-5 gives the whole variable domain KAGVTQTPRYLIKTRGQQVTLSCSPISGHRSVSWYQQTPGQGLQFLFEYFSETQRNKGNFPGRFSGRQFSNSRSEMNVSTLELGDSALYLCASSSRRDGTQETQYFGPGTRLLVL.

This clone came up a few times. CDR3 nucleotides: TGTGCCAGCAACGGGGGGCGGGAGACAGATACGCAGTATTTT. Its protein is CASNGGRETDTQYF. The chain carries TRBV11-2 and TRBJ2-3; D is possibly TRBD2 (7 bases). Trimming shortened V by 7 bases and J by 3 bases, and 14 bases separated the two germline ends. Germline loops: CDR1 SGHAT, CDR2 FQNNGV. The CDR3 spans 14 residues.

The chain carries TRBV5-6 and TRBJ2-7; tentative D call: TRBD2 (5 bases). Between the trimmed V and J ends, which lost 4 bases and 3 bases, there was a span of 17 bases. Germline lookup yields CDR1 SGHDT and CDR2 YYEEEE. This CDR3 region has 15 residues. This CDR3 reads CASSLLQTTIYEQYF. In DNA form, the CDR3 reads TGTGCCAGCAGCCTCCTCCAGACTACTATCTACGAGCAGTACTTC. Based on the CDR3 plus reference TRBV5-6 and TRBJ2-7, the full variable domain is DAGVTQSPTHLIKTRGQQVTLRCSPKSGHDTVSWYQQALGQGPQFIFQYYEEEERQRGNFPDRFSGHQFPNYSSELNVNALLLGDSALYLCASSLLQTTIYEQYFGPGTRLTVT.

The chain employs TRBV28 and TRBJ2-2, with a possible D match to TRBD2 (5 bases). V lost 5 bases and J 13 bases, leaving 14 bases between the germline ends. This CDR3 region has 12 residues. Germline V gene data show CDR1 as MDHEN and CDR2 as SYDVKM. CDR3 nucleotides: TGTGCCAGCAGTACCACTAGAGACGGGCTGTTTTTT. It encodes CASSTTRDGLFF. Filled out from reference TRBV28 and TRBJ2-2, the complete variable domain reads DVKVTQSSRYLVKRTGEKVFLECVQDMDHENMFWYRQDPGLGLRLIYFSYDVKMKEKGDIPEGYSVSREKKERFSLILESASTNQTSMYLCASSTTRDGLFFGEGSRLTVL.

This sequence joins TRBV2 and TRBJ1-1; the D is unclear. This CDR3 is built from 13 residues. The V gene lost 8 bases and the J gene lost 0 bases, with 10 bases spanning the gap. The germline gives CDR1 SNHLY, CDR2 FYNNEI. The CDR3 nucleotides read TGTGCCAGCCAAACATCCATGAACACTGAAGCTTTCTTT. It specifies CASQTSMNTEAFF.

V and J are TRBV7-2 and TRBJ2-1; D not certain. CDR1 and CDR2 (germline): SGHTA, FQGNSA. V lost 3 bases to trimming and J lost 4 bases, with 13 bases between them. The CDR3 is 15 amino acids. This CDR3 is CASSFHRVTYNEQFF. The CDR3 region has the DNA TGTGCCAGCAGCTTTCATCGGGTGACGTACAATGAGCAGTTCTTC.

In DNA form, the CDR3 reads TGTGCCAGCAGCTCCAACAGGGGGCGGGAAGATGGCTACACCTTC. It yields the protein CASSSNRGREDGYTF. The chain recombines TRBV11-3 with TRBJ1-2, with TRBD1 identical over 9 bases. The J segment lost 6 bases and the V segment lost 4 bases, leaving 9 bases of the junction unmatched. From germline, CDR1 is SGHNT and CDR2 YENEEA. This CDR3 has 15 amino acids. The full variable domain, its missing parts supplied by reference TRBV11-3 and TRBJ1-2, is EAGVVQSPRYKIIEKKQPVAFWCNPISGHNTLYWYLQNLGQGPELLIRYENEEAVDDSQLPKDRFSAERLKGVDSTLKIQPAELGDSAVYLCASSSNRGREDGYTFGSGTRLTVV.

The chain uses TRBV15 and TRBJ2-5, with TRBD2 as a possible D gene (5 bases). There are 15 residues in the CDR3. Trimming left V 2 bases short and J 4 bases short, with 14 bases between. CDR1 is LNHNV and CDR2 is YYDKDF in the germline V gene (reference sequence). In DNA, the CDR3 is TGTGCCACCAGCAGAAGACGGCGCGAGGGAGAGACCCAGTACTTC. It is translated as CATSRRRREGETQYF.

The genes are TRBV5-6 and TRBJ2-5; tentative D call: TRBD2 (6 bases). Germline CDR1 is SGHDT and CDR2 is YYEEEE. V dropped 3 bases and J dropped 12 bases, with 15 bases sitting between them. The CDR3 extends over 12 amino acids. The CDR3: CASSSRDLGKYF. The CDR3 bases are TGTGCCAGCAGCTCCCGGGACTTGGGCAAGTACTTC. Variable domain in full (rest from reference TRBV5-6 and TRBJ2-5): DAGVTQSPTHLIKTRGQQVTLRCSPKSGHDTVSWYQQALGQGPQFIFQYYEEEERQRGNFPDRFSGHQFPNYSSELNVNALLLGDSALYLCASSSRDLGKYFGPGTRLLVL.

This chain links TRBV15 with TRBJ2-7, with 8 bases aligning to TRBD1. V lost 0 bases, J lost 2 bases, and 3 bases stayed unmatched. CDR1 and CDR2 (germline): LNHNV, YYDKDF (reference sequence). The CDR3 sequence is 15 residues long. CDR3 sequence: CATSRDRTGTYEQYF. CDR3 DNA sequence: TGTGCCACCAGCAGAGATAGGACAGGGACCTACGAGCAGTACTTC.

The chain links TRBV7-2 to TRBJ1-2; 8 nucleotides match TRBD1. CDR3 length: 16 residues. V trimming: 5 bases; J trimming: 2 bases; junction bases outside the gene matches: 10. Germline assignment: CDR1 SGHTA and CDR2 FQGNSA. CDR3 loop: CASSTSWRTGNYGYTF. CDR3 DNA sequence: TGTGCCAGCAGCACCTCCTGGCGGACAGGGAACTATGGCTACACCTTC.

V gene TRBV14 combines with J gene TRBJ1-1; possibly TRBD1 for D (5 bases). Germline CDR1 and CDR2: SGHDN and FVKESK. The CDR3 has 14 amino acids. V lost 2 bases, J lost 5 bases, and 12 bases lay in between. This chain's CDR3 is CASSQYDRRTEAFF. DNA of the CDR3: TGTGCCAGCAGCCAATACGACAGAAGGACTGAAGCTTTCTTT.

This sequence joins TRBV6-5 and TRBJ1-1; 10 bases line up with TRBD1. Per the germline V gene, CDR1 is MNHEY and CDR2 is SVGAGI. Trimming removed 8 bases from V and 4 bases from J; junction bases left unmatched: 4. This CDR3 spans 13 amino acids. In DNA, the CDR3 is TGTGCCAGCGACAGGGGGCAGGGCACTGAAGCTTTCTTT. It encodes CASDRGQGTEAFF.

The gene calls are TRBV7-8 and TRBJ1-5, with D maybe TRBD1 (6 bases). This CDR3 is built from 18 residues. Germline V gene sequence: CDR1 SGHVS, CDR2 FQNEAQ. V was pared by 3 bases and J by 0 bases, with 18 bases between. The CDR3 nucleotides are TGTGCCAGCAGCTTGAACAGGGTACGGCTTTATAGCAATCAGCCCCAGCATTTT. This encodes CASSLNRVRLYSNQPQHF.

This clone was detected ten times or more. This chain connects TRBV6-6 to TRBJ2-7; unclear D gene. Germline CDR1 reads MNHNY; CDR2 reads SVGAGI (reference sequence). V was shortened by 2 bases and J by 1 base, with 12 bases between the two germline ends. The CDR3 covers 15 residues. CDR3 coding DNA: TGTGCCAGCAGTTACGGAACAGCTCCTTCCTACGAGCAGTACTTC. Translation: CASSYGTAPSYEQYF.

The chain joins TRBV12-3 or TRBV12-4 to TRBJ1-4, with D unresolved. The CDR3 has 13 residues. Deletions cut 5 bases from V and 8 bases from J, with 12 bases between. The DNA for the CDR3 is TGTGCCAGCAGTCCCTCGTCAGGAGAAAAACTGTTTTTT. Residues: CASSPSSGEKLFF.

This chain connects TRBV6-4 to TRBJ2-1; 8 nucleotides align to TRBD1. The V segment lost 4 bases and the J segment 0 bases; nucleotides outside the gene matches: 11. CDR1 MRHNA and CDR2 SNTAGT come from the germline V gene. CDR3 size: 18 residues. CDR3 DNA: TGTGCCAGCAGTGTGGGGACAGGTTTCTTGAGCTCCTACAATGAGCAGTTCTTC. Amino acid sequence: CASSVGTGFLSSYNEQFF.

V and J are TRBV24-1 and TRBJ1-1; perhaps TRBD1 as D (5 bases). V gave up 1 base and J gave up 7 bases, with 9 bases separating them. Germline V gene lookup returns CDR1 KGHDR and CDR2 SFDVKD. CDR3 length: 13 residues. The CDR3 coding sequence is TGTGCCACCAGTGATTTTGGAGGGGTTGAAGCTTTCTTT. Translating gives CATSDFGGVEAFF.

The chain has TRBV11-2 and TRBJ2-3; 8 bases line up with TRBD1. J gave up 1 base and V 5 bases, and 8 bases lay outside the gene matches. The CDR3 is 16 residues long. CDR1 is SGHAT, CDR2 FQNNGV, per germline. CDR3 DNA: TGTGCCAGCAGCCTCCAGGGGGCTGCGGGCACAGATACGCAGTATTTT. As protein: CASSLQGAAGTDTQYF.